This T cell receptor beta chain was observed in a study of blood T cell repertoires in COVID-19. Study-wide background: Italy, Spain and the United States were the sources of the convalescent and acute COVID-19 samples. Sources were T cells, B-cell-depleted T cells, or PBMCs; the material itself was cDNA or gDNA.

Repertoires were generated with immunoSEQ multiplex PCR, while TCRdb's copy carries only in-frame clones and drops some. The sample comprises 450,000 or so clones, approximately 92% of which are singletons, and around 0.9% rests with the top ten. This CDR3 is 15 amino acids long. Germline CDR1 LNHDA, CDR2 SQIVND (reference sequence). V dropped 1 base and J dropped 2 bases, with 11 bases sitting between them. This receptor was identified in a man younger than 30 with COVID-19, enrolled during active disease. The V call is TRBV19, the J call TRBJ1-2; D might be TRBD1 (6 bases). Source material: peripheral blood. The CDR3 region is CASSIVQGGNYGYTF. CDR3 DNA sequence: TGTGCCAGTAGTATAGTACAGGGTGGAAACTATGGCTACACCTTC.